What follows are 15 T cell receptor beta chains derived from one specimen sequenced in a study of T cell repertoires in cytomegalovirus infection. TCRdb redid the calling of the reads with MiXCR, one entry per CDR3 protein. This table holds some 940,000 distinct CDR3 sequences, around a third found once. Antigen specificity for these receptors is unknown. The sample was cultured CD8+ T cells from PBMCs, taken from culture after CMV antigen stimulation. All receptors come from a human donor in good health (CMV status not recorded). Some clones in this sample may be carry-over from other donors' samples.

The genes are TRBV7-9 and TRBJ1-3; no clear D. V lost 2 bases, J lost 4 bases, and 6 bases lay in between. The CDR3 sequence is 13 residues long. Germline V gene lookup returns CDR1 SEHNR and CDR2 FQNEAQ (reference sequence). The CDR3 DNA follows: TGTGCCAGCAGCTTAAAAAGGGGAAACACCATATATTTT. It encodes CASSLKRGNTIYF.

There are a few counts of this clonotype. J is TRBJ1-2 and V is TRBV2; D not resolved. The CDR3 is made up of 15 amino acids. Trimming took off 4 bases at V and 6 bases at J, with 18 bases between the two ends. Germline assignment: CDR1 SNHLY and CDR2 FYNNEI. Here the CDR3 DNA reads TGTGCCAGCAGTGCCAAGGGATTCCCTATCGATGGCTACACCTTC. Residues: CASSAKGFPIDGYTF. Drawing the rest from reference TRBV2 and TRBJ1-2, the complete variable domain is EPEVTQTPSHQVTQMGQEVILRCVPISNHLYFYWYRQILGQKVEFLVSFYNNEISEKSEIFDDQFSVERPDGSNFTLKIRSTKLEDSAMYFCASSAKGFPIDGYTFGSGTRLTVV.

This clonotype appeared many times. The chain joins TRBV7-2 to TRBJ2-1; D gene unclear. CDR3 length: 13 amino acids. Trimming pared 5 bases from V and 5 bases from J, leaving 10 bases between. Germline CDR1 is SGHTA and CDR2 is FQGNSA. CDR3 region: CASSMDGDNEQFF. In nucleotides, the CDR3 is TGTGCCAGCAGCATGGACGGTGACAATGAGCAGTTCTTC.

The chain combines TRBV2 with TRBJ2-7, with 7 nucleotides matching TRBD2. The CDR3 runs 14 residues. V trimming: 6 bases; J trimming: 4 bases; junction bases outside the gene matches: 9. The germline gives CDR1 SNHLY, CDR2 FYNNEI. CDR3 DNA sequence: TGTGCCAGCAGAGCCCCCGGGGGGTCTTACGAGCAGTACGTC. It yields the protein CASRAPGGSYEQYV.

The V call is TRBV6-6, the J call TRBJ1-2, with unresolved D. The V gene lost 0 bases and the J gene lost 0 bases, with 11 bases spanning the gap. The CDR3 runs to 16 residues. The germline CDR1 and CDR2 sequences are MNHNY and SVGAGI (reference sequence). The DNA for the CDR3 is TGTGCCAGCAGTTACTCCCCAACGTACTCTAACTATGGCTACACCTTC. This sequence encodes CASSYSPTYSNYGYTF.

In its sample, this clonotype was seen a few times. A much larger clone lies one base from this, so it may be a read error. The gene calls are TRBV7-2 and TRBJ1-6, with D uncertain. CDR1 and CDR2 from the germline V gene are SGHTA and FQGNSA. The CDR3 is made up of 15 amino acids. The DNA for the CDR3 is TGTGCCAGCAGCTTTGAGGCAATCTATAATTCATCCCTCCACTTT. This translates into CASSFEAIYNSSLHF.

This clonotype has ten or more counts. The chain uses TRBV7-6 and TRBJ2-1, with TRBD2 identical over 10 bases. V was clipped by 2 bases and J by 3 bases; unmatched bases: 1. The germline V gene has CDR1 SGHVS and CDR2 FNYEAQ. The CDR3 sequence is 15 residues long. CDR3 residues: CASSLLAGDYNEQFF. In DNA form, the CDR3 reads TGTGCCAGCAGCTTACTAGCGGGGGACTACAATGAGCAGTTCTTC.

The gene calls are TRBV6-1 and TRBJ1-2; D perhaps matches TRBD1 (5 bases). The germline V gene has CDR1 MNHNS and CDR2 SASEGT. The CDR3 has 16 amino acids. The germline V and J ends were trimmed by 1 base and 1 base, with 13 bases remaining between them. CDR3 sequence (DNA): TGTGCCAGCAGTGAAGATTGGGGGGATGGTAACTATGGCTACACCTTC. Its protein product is CASSEDWGDGNYGYTF.

The chain is built from TRBV25-1 and TRBJ1-4; the D is unclear. Germline V gene data show CDR1 as MGHDK and CDR2 as SYGVNS. V shed 3 bases and J shed 7 bases, with 15 bases lying between them. CDR3 length: 15 residues. The CDR3 coding sequence is TGTGCCAGCAGTGATTACCAGGAGGGCGTTGAAAAACTGTTTTTT. Protein: CASSDYQEGVEKLFF.

J is TRBJ2-6 and V is TRBV6-6; D gene uncertain. The ends were cut back, 6 bases at V and 2 bases at J, with 8 bases in the middle. The CDR3 has 14 residues. CDR1 and CDR2 (germline): MNHNY, SVGAGI (reference sequence). CDR3 residues: CASSPRTGANVLTF. CDR3 nucleotides: TGTGCCAGCAGCCCTAGGACTGGGGCCAACGTCCTGACTTTC.

This clonotype was counted only a few times. The CDR3 sequence is CASSPGWIGYTDTQYF. The CDR3 region has the DNA TGTGCCAGCAGCCCCGGTTGGATAGGGTACACAGATACGCAGTATTTT. This chain joins TRBV14 and TRBJ2-3; D not certain. The CDR3 is 16 residues long. The germline V gene encodes CDR1 SGHDN and CDR2 FVKESK. V lost 4 bases to trimming and J lost 2 bases, with 16 bases between them. The full variable domain, with the rest looked up from reference TRBV14 and TRBJ2-3, is EAGVTQFPSHSVIEKGQTVTLRCDPISGHDNLYWYRRVMGKEIKFLLHFVKESKQDESGMPNNRFLAERTGGTYSTLKVQPAELEDSGVYFCASSPGWIGYTDTQYFGPGTRLTVL.

The chain combines TRBV7-6 with TRBJ2-7; a possible D gene is TRBD2 (6 bases). CDR1 is SGHVS and CDR2 is FNYEAQ in the germline V gene. The CDR3 spans 14 residues. The CDR3 loop reads CASSPTRGSYDQYV. Written as DNA, the CDR3 is TGTGCCAGCAGCCCGACGCGGGGCTCGTACGATCAGTACGTC.

The rearrangement joins TRBV25-1 to TRBJ1-1; D is uncertain. The CDR3 runs to 11 residues. Between the trimmed V and J ends, which lost 1 base and 10 bases, there was a span of 7 bases. In germline, CDR1 is MGHDK, CDR2 SYGVNS. The CDR3 coding sequence is TGTGCCAGCAGTGAATGGTTCGGAGCTTTCTTT. This translates into CASSEWFGAFF. Full variable domain (rest looked up from reference TRBV25-1 and TRBJ1-1): EADIYQTPRYLVIGTGKKITLECSQTMGHDKMYWYQQDPGMELHLIHYSYGVNSTEKGDLSSESTVSRIRTEHFPLTLESARPSHTSQYLCASSEWFGAFFGQGTRLTVV.

Points on this clonotype: At one of its ends the junction is not consistent with the germline gene, which may arise from a read error. The chain couples TRBV5-3 to TRBJ1-5, with unresolved D. TRBV5-3 is flagged as an ORF with uncertain function. The CDR3 loop spans 15 amino acids. Written as DNA, the CDR3 is TGTGCCAGCAGCTTGGGTCAGTCTAGCAATCAGCCCCAGCATTTT. It specifies CASSLGQSSNQPQHF.

At least ten counts were recorded for this clonotype. The chain uses TRBV19 and TRBJ1-1; D gene ambiguous. From germline, CDR1 is LNHDA and CDR2 SQIVND (reference sequence). This CDR3 region has 14 residues. The ends were cut back, 5 bases at V and 1 base at J, with 11 bases in the middle. The CDR3 coding sequence is TGTGCCAGTAGTTTCGAGGGCGGGAACACTGAAGCTTTCTTT. This translates into CASSFEGGNTEAFF.